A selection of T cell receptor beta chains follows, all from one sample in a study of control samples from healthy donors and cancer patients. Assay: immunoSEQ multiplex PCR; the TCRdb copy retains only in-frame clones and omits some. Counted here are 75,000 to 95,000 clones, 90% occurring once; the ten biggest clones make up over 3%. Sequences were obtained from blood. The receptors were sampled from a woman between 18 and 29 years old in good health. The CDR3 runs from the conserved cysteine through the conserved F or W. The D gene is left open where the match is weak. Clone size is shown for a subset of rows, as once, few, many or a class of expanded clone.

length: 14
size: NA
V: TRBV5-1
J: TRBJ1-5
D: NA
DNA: TGCGCCAGCAGCTACGGGATTAACAATCAGCCCCAGCATTTT
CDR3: CASSYGINNQPQHF

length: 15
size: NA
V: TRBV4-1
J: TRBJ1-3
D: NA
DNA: TGCGCCAGCAGCCAAGGGAGGGGATCTGGAAACACCATATATTTT
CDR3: CASSQGRGSGNTIYF

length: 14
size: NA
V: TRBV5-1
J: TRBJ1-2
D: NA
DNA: TGCGCCAGCAGCTCAGGCACGGGGGCGTATGGCTACACCTTC
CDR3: CASSSGTGAYGYTF

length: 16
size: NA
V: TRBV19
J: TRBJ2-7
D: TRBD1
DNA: TGTGCCAGTAGTATTGCACCGGGACAGGGGTCCTACGAGCAGTACTTC
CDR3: CASSIAPGQGSYEQYF

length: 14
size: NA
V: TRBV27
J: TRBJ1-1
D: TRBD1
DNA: TGTGCCAGCAGGCCGGGACAGGGGGTTAGTGAAGCTTTCTTT
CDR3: CASRPGQGVSEAFF

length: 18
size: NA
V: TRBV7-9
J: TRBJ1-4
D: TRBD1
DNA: TGTGCCAGCAGCTTTCCGACAGGGGGGGAAGAAACTAATGAAAAACTGTTTTTT
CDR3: CASSFPTGGEETNEKLFF

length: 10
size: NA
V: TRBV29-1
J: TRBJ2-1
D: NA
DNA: TGCAGCGTTGAAGCGCAGAAGCAGTTCTTC
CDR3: CSVEAQKQFF

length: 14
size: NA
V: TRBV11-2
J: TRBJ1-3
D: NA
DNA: TGTGCCAGCAGCTTAGGCCTGAGTCTCAACACCATATATTTT
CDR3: CASSLGLSLNTIYF

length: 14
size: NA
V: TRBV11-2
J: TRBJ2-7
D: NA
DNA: TGTGCCAGCAGCTTCGGGGGCAGGGTGGACGAGCAGTACTTC
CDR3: CASSFGGRVDEQYF

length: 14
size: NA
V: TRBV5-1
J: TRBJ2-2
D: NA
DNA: TGCGCCAGCAGCTTGATCACGAACACCGGGGAGCTGTTTTTT
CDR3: CASSLITNTGELFF

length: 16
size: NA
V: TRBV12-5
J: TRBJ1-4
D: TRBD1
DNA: TGTGCTAGTGGTTTAGGACCCCGACAGGGCGACGAAAAACTGTTTTTT
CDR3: CASGLGPRQGDEKLFF

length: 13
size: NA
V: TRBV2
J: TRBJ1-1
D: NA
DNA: TGTGCCAGCAGTACGGACAGGAACACTGAAGCTTTCTTT
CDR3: CASSTDRNTEAFF

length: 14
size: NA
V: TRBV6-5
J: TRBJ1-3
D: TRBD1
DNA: TGTGCCAGCAGTCTAGACAGGGGACGAAACACCATATATTTT
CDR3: CASSLDRGRNTIYF

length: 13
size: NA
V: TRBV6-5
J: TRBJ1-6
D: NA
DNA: TGTGCCAGCAGTCTCGACTTTAATTCACCCCTCCACTTT
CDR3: CASSLDFNSPLHF

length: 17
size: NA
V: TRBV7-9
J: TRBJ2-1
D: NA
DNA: TGTGCCAGCAGCGCAGTTCGGCCTCCCAGCTCCTACAATGAGCAGTTCTTC
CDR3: CASSAVRPPSSYNEQFF

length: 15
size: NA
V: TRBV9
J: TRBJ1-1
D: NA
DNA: TGTGCCAGCAGCGAACGCCCAGGCATGAACACTGAAGCTTTCTTT
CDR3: CASSERPGMNTEAFF

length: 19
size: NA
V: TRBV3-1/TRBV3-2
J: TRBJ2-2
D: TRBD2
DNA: TGTGCCAGCAGCCAAGCGGCTCTAGCGGGGGCCTCGAACACCGGGGAGCTGTTTTTT
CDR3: CASSQAALAGASNTGELFF

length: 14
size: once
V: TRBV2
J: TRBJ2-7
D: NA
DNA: TGTGCCAGCAGTGAAGCCTCATCTAGGGACGAGCAGTACTTC
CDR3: CASSEASSRDEQYF

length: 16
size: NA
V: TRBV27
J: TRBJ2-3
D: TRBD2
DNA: TGTGCCAGCAGTGAGAACACCGGGACTAACACAGATACGCAGTATTTT
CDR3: CASSENTGTNTDTQYF

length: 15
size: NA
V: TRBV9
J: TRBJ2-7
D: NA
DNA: TGTGCCAGCAGCCCGAGACAGGATTTAGGGTACGAGCAGTACTTC
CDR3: CASSPRQDLGYEQYF

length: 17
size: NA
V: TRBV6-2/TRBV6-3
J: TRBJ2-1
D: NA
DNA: TGTGCCAGCAGCCACCCCCCATGGGGGGGGGCGGGGAATGAGCAGTTCTTC
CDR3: CASSHPPWGGAGNEQFF

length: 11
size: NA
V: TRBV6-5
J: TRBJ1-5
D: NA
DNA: TGTGCCAGCGGACAGATTCAGCCCCAGCATTTT
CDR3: CASGQIQPQHF

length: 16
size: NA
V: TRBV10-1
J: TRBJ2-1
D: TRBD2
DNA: TGCGCCAGCAGTGAGTCGCGGGGGGGCCTACACGGGGAGCAGTTCTTC
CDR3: CASSESRGGLHGEQFF

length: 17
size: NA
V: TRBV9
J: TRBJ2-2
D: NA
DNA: TGTGCCAGCAGCCCCATGCAGACAGAAGCGAACACCGGGGAGCTGTTTTTT
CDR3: CASSPMQTEANTGELFF

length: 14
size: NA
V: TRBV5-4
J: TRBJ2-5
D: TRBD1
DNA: TGTGCCAGCGACCGGGACAGAAATCAAGAGACCCAGTACTTC
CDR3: CASDRDRNQETQYF

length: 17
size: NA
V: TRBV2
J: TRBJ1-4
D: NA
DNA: TGTGCCAGCAGTGATAAATGGAGTGCAGGGAGTAGTGAAAAACTGTTTTTT
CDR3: CASSDKWSAGSSEKLFF

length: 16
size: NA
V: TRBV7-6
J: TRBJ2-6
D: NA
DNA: TGTGCCAGCAGCACTGGGGGGGCAACTGGGGCCAACGTCCTGACTTTC
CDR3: CASSTGGATGANVLTF

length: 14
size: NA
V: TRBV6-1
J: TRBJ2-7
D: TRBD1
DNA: TGTGCCAGCAGTGAATCGGGACAGGACTACGAGCAGTACTTC
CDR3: CASSESGQDYEQYF

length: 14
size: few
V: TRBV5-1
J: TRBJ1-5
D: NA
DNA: TGCGCCAGCAGGTTGGACAGTCCAAATCAGCCCCAGCATTTT
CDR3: CASRLDSPNQPQHF

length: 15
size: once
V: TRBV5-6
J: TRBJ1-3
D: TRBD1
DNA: TGTGCCAGCAGCCTCGACCAGGGGGCTGGAAACACCATATATTTT
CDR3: CASSLDQGAGNTIYF

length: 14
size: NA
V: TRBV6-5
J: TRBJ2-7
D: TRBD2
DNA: TGTGCCAGCAGTTCGGGACTAGCGGGGAGCGAGCAGTACTTC
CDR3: CASSSGLAGSEQYF

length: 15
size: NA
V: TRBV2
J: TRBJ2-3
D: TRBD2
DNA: TGTGCCAGCAGCTCCAGGACTAGTATTTCAGATACGCAGTATTTT
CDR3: CASSSRTSISDTQYF

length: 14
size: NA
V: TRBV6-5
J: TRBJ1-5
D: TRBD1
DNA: TGTGCCAGTGAGCAGGGGGGACGAAATCAGCCCCAGCATTTT
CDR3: CASEQGGRNQPQHF

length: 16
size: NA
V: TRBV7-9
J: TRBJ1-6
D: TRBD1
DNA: TGTGCCAGCAGCTTAGAGGGACAGGGGTATAATTCACCCCTCCACTTT
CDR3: CASSLEGQGYNSPLHF

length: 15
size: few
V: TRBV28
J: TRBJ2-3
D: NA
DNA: TGTGCCAGCAGTTTACGAGGCGGAAGCACAGATACGCAGTATTTT
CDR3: CASSLRGGSTDTQYF

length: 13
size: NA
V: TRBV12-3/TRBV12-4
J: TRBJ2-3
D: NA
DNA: TGTGCCAGCGCGGGACTGCTTGGGGATACGCAGTATTTT
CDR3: CASAGLLGDTQYF

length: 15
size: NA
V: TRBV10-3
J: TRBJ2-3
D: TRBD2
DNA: TGTGCCATCAGTTCCGCGGGGGGTGGAACAGATACGCAGTATTTT
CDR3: CAISSAGGGTDTQYF

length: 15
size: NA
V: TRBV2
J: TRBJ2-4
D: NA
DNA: TGTGCCAGCGGGAGGGACACTCAAGCCAAAAACATTCAGTACTTC
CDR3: CASGRDTQAKNIQYF

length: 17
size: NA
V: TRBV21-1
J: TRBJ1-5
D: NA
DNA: TGTGCCAGCAGCAATTTAGGCCAGGCGTATAGCAATCAGCCCCAGCATTTT
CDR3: CASSNLGQAYSNQPQHF

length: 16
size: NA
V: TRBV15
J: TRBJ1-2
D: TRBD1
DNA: TGTGCCACCAGCAGGCCGGGACAGATTTCTAACTATGGCTACACCTTC
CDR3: CATSRPGQISNYGYTF

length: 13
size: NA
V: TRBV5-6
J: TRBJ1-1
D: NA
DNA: TGTGCCAGCAGCTTGGCAGTAGGAGCTGAAGCTTTCTTT
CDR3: CASSLAVGAEAFF

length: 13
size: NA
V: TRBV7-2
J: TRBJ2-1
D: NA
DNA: TGTGCCAGCAGCTTAGCGCGCAGCAATGAGCAGTTCTTC
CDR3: CASSLARSNEQFF

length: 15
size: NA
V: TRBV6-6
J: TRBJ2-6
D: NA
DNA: TGTGCCAGCATTCTAAGTCTCTCTGGGGCCAACGTCCTGACTTTC
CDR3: CASILSLSGANVLTF

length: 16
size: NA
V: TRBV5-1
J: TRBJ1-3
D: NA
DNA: TGCGCCAGCAGCTTGGGGGCAGGTATCAGTGGAAACACCATATATTTT
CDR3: CASSLGAGISGNTIYF

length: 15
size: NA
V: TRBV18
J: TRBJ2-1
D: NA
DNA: TGTGCCAGCTCACCATCAGGGGCGGGGTACAATGAGCAGTTCTTC
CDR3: CASSPSGAGYNEQFF

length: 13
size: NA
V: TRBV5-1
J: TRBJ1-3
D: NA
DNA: TGCGCCAGCAGTCCATCGGTCGGAAACACCATATATTTT
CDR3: CASSPSVGNTIYF

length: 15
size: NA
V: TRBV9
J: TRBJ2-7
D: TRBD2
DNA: TGTGCCAGCAGCGTGACTAGCGGGGGGAGTTACGAGCAGTACTTC
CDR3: CASSVTSGGSYEQYF

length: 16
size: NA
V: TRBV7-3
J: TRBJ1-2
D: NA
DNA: TGTGCCAGCAGCTTGCTCCCACCTACGGAGGGGGATGGCTACACCTTC
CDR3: CASSLLPPTEGDGYTF

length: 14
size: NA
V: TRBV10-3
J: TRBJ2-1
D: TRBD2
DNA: TGTGCCACCACTAGCGGGGGGGTGAACAATGAGCAGTTCTTC
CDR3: CATTSGGVNNEQFF

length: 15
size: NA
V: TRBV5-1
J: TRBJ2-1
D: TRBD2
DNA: TGCGCCAGCAGCTCGGTAGGTAGCGGGGTCAATGAGCAGTTCTTC
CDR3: CASSSVGSGVNEQFF

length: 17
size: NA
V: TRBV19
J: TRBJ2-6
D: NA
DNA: TGTGCCAGTAGTATGAACAGGGCCGGGTCTGGGGCCAACGTCCTGACTTTC
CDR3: CASSMNRAGSGANVLTF

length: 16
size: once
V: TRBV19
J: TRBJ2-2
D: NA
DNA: TGTGCCAGTAGTGGTAAGCCGGGACTCCCGGCCGGGGAGCTGTTTTTT
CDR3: CASSGKPGLPAGELFF

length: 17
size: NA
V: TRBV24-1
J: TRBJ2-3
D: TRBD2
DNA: TGTGCCACCAGTGTCGTCACTAGCGGGAGGGTCACAGATACGCAGTATTTT
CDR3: CATSVVTSGRVTDTQYF

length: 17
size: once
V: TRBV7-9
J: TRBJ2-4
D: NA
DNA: TGTGCCAGCAGCACCCTACGGGGGGCTGGAACCAAAAACATTCAGTACTTC
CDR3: CASSTLRGAGTKNIQYF

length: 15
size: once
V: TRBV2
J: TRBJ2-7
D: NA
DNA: TGTGCCAGCAGTGCGACAGGGAGGTTAACTGACGAGCAGTACTTC
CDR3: CASSATGRLTDEQYF

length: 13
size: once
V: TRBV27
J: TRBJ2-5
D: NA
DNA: TGTGCCAGCAGAATCTCGGGGGGCGAGACCCAGTACTTC
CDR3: CASRISGGETQYF

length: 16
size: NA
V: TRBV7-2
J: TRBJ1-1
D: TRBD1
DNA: TGTGCCAGCAGCTTGGGAGGGACAGGGGGAAGGACTGAAGCTTTCTTT
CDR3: CASSLGGTGGRTEAFF